A selection of T cell receptor beta chains follows, all from one sample in a study of cytomegalovirus exposure and HLA in healthy donors. Only in-frame clones appear in the TCRdb table, and some are missing; sequencing was by immunoSEQ multiplex PCR. The sample records 130,000 or so clones, about four fifths being singletons. The sequenced sample was PBMCs. All receptors come from a man younger than 30 in good health and CMV-seropositive. Each CDR3 is given with its conserved first and last residue. The D gene is left open where the match is weak. Rows may omit the clone size; those that give it use once, few, many or a size class.

V: TRBV27; J: TRBJ2-7; size: .; D: TRBD2; DNA: TGTGCCAGCAGTTTATACGTAGCGGGTGTCTACGAGCAGTACTTC; CDR3: CASSLYVAGVYEQYF
V: TRBV6-6; J: TRBJ1-1; size: few; D: TRBD1; DNA: TGTGCCAGCAGTATGGACAGGGGAATTGAAGCTTTCTTT; CDR3: CASSMDRGIEAFF
V: TRBV29-1; J: TRBJ2-2; size: .; D: .; DNA: TGCAGCGTTCATGGAGGGGCAGGGACCGGGGAGCTGTTTTTT; CDR3: CSVHGGAGTGELFF
V: TRBV5-1; J: TRBJ2-7; size: .; D: TRBD1; DNA: TGCGCCAGCAGCTTGAAGACAGGGGGCCGACCCTCCTACGAGCAGTACTTC; CDR3: CASSLKTGGRPSYEQYF
V: TRBV7-9; J: TRBJ1-1; size: .; D: .; DNA: TGTGCCAGCAGCTTAGCGCAGGGGCTACCTGAAGCTTTCTTT; CDR3: CASSLAQGLPEAFF
V: TRBV30; J: TRBJ2-7; size: .; D: TRBD1; DNA: TGTGCCTGGAAACACGACAGGGGGCGATGTGAGCAGTACTTC; CDR3: CAWKHDRGRCEQYF
V: TRBV27; J: TRBJ2-3; size: .; D: .; DNA: TGTGCCAGCAGTCCCCTTGAGGGAGGCCTCGCAGATACGCAGTATTTT; CDR3: CASSPLEGGLADTQYF
V: TRBV6-6; J: TRBJ2-3; size: .; D: .; DNA: TGTGCCAGCAGTTTGACCACAGGGAATACAGATACGCAGTATTTT; CDR3: CASSLTTGNTDTQYF
V: TRBV29-1; J: TRBJ1-1; size: .; D: .; DNA: TGCAGCGCCGCGGCAGCGCTGAACACTGAAGCTTTCTTT; CDR3: CSAAAALNTEAFF
V: TRBV4-2; J: TRBJ1-3; size: .; D: .; DNA: TGTGCCAGCAGCCAACCTCTAGACGGAAACACCATATATTTT; CDR3: CASSQPLDGNTIYF
V: TRBV7-9; J: TRBJ2-6; size: once; D: TRBD1; DNA: TGTGCCAGCACCCGACAGGGGGTGAACTCTGGGGCCAACGTCCTGACTTTC; CDR3: CASTRQGVNSGANVLTF
V: TRBV7-6; J: TRBJ2-7; size: .; D: .; DNA: TGTGCCAGCAGCTTAGCGGGAGACGACGAGCAGTACTTC; CDR3: CASSLAGDDEQYF
V: TRBV11-1; J: TRBJ1-2; size: few; D: TRBD1; DNA: TGTGCCAGCAGCACACCAGGGGGCTTCTATGGCTACACCTTC; CDR3: CASSTPGGFYGYTF
V: TRBV9; J: TRBJ2-5; size: .; D: TRBD1; DNA: TGTGCCAGCAGCACCGGGACAGTACAAGAGACCCAGTACTTC; CDR3: CASSTGTVQETQYF